The present entry profiles one T cell receptor (beta chain) with its context. This sample was included in a study of blood T cell repertoires in COVID-19. Study as a whole: The United States, Italy and Spain were the sources of the acute and convalescent COVID-19 samples. PBMCs, B-cell-depleted T cells, or T cells provided the cDNA or gDNA that made up the material.

TCRdb's table, derived via immunoSEQ multiplex PCR, lists solely in-frame clones and lacks some. The data contain roughly 75,000 clones, 74% of them singletons. The V and J ends lost 2 bases and 4 bases respectively, with 12 bases between them. The CDR3 runs to 15 residues. Germline V gene data show CDR1 as MDHEN and CDR2 as SYDVKM. The chain combines TRBV28 with TRBJ1-3; TRBD1 might be the D (5 bases). Sequencing used peripheral blood. This receptor was obtained from a human donor with acute or convalescent COVID-19. The donor label of this sample is uncertain. The CDR3 loop reads CASSLGGAQGNTIYF. CDR3 bases: TGTGCCAGCAGTTTAGGCGGGGCGCAGGGAAACACCATATATTTT.